The sequence of this TCR beta chain was determined in a study of post-analysis software for immune sequencing data. Whole-study context: Included among the disease courses, which were recorded for the cohort, were relapsing-remitting, secondary progressive and progressive-relapsing multiple sclerosis. Study outcomes and limitations: Samples from a shared batch, those prepared together, strongly co-clustered by F measure. Patients carried roughly 5 TRBV segments more frequently than controls did, and TRBV5-6, TRBV5-1 and TRBV20-1 were among them. Controls had significantly higher normalized Chao1 diversity than multiple sclerosis patients.

To note about this clonotype: Antigen unknown.

Unique molecular identifiers tagged the TCR beta cDNA libraries. T cells numbering about 1 to 11 million yielded a few hundred thousand cDNA molecules. MiXCR was run by TCRdb on the PCR reads, yielding one entry per CDR3 protein. Here the sample spans 450,000 or so distinct CDR3 sequences, under 55% being singletons. The CDR3 is made up of 18 amino acids. Per germline, CDR1 SGHRS and CDR2 YFSETQ. Trimming removed 1 base from V and 8 bases from J, with 27 bases in between. Sequencing was performed on blood. This chain connects TRBV5-1 to TRBJ1-2; possibly TRBD1 for D (5 bases). The TCR was taken from a girl aged 10 to 17 with multiple sclerosis. The CDR3 DNA reads as TGCGCCAGCAGCTTGAATTTCGGTGATGGCGGATTAACAGGAGGCTACACCTTC. This translates into CASSLNFGDGGLTGGYTF.